Sequencing of this T cell receptor beta chain was carried out in a study of blood T cell repertoires in COVID-19. Study-level information: Nucleic acid was either cDNA or gDNA, and it came from T cells, B-cell-depleted T cells, or PBMCs.

Sequencing was performed with immunoSEQ multiplex PCR; in TCRdb, only in-frame clones are kept and a portion is missing. This sample yields approximately 150,000 clones, of which 80% are seen a single time; approximately 3.5% belongs to the top ten. The CDR3 covers 13 residues. The V gene's germline CDR1 is SEHNR and CDR2 FQNEAQ (reference sequence). The V gene lost 7 bases and the J gene lost 0 bases, with 7 bases spanning the gap. The sequenced sample consisted of peripheral blood. V is TRBV7-9 and J is TRBJ1-3; tentative D call: TRBD1 (6 bases). This TCR was recovered from a man aged 65-85 years who had recovered from COVID-19. In DNA form, the CDR3 reads TGTGCCAGCATCAGGGGCTCTGGAAACACCATATATTTT. Its translation is CASIRGSGNTIYF.